A selection of T cell receptor beta chains follows, all from one sample in a study of blood T cell repertoires in COVID-19. The assay was immunoSEQ multiplex PCR, and TCRdb's table has in-frame clones only and misses some. This sample yields about 310,000 clones, of which 89% are seen a single time; approximately 9.8% belongs to the top ten. Specimen: PBMCs or T cells enriched from blood (not recorded which). The receptors stem from a woman aged 35 to 49 who had recovered from COVID-19. Both conserved end residues are part of each CDR3. The D gene is left open where the match is weak. Clone size is stated in some rows and not others, as once, few, many or a class when expanded.

CSVEQGGYEQYF	TGCAGCGTTGAGCAGGGGGGTTACGAGCAGTACTTC	TRBV29-1	TRBJ2-7	NA	NA
CAWSPDRDHGYTF	TGTGCCTGGAGTCCGGACAGGGACCATGGCTACACCTTC	TRBV30	TRBJ1-2	NA	TRBD1
CAIQGQTYEQYF	TGTGCGATTCAGGGACAGACCTACGAGCAGTACTTC	TRBV28	TRBJ2-7	NA	TRBD1
CASNQAAVGNEQFF	TGTGCCAGCAATCAAGCGGCGGTGGGTAATGAGCAGTTCTTC	TRBV28	TRBJ2-1	NA	NA
CASRDRWGEKLFF	TGCGCCAGCAGGGACAGGTGGGGTGAAAAACTGTTTTTT	TRBV5-1	TRBJ1-4	NA	TRBD1
CASSFLLDRGLGYTF	TGTGCCAGCAGCTTTCTCCTCGACAGGGGGCTTGGCTACACCTTC	TRBV7-9	TRBJ1-2	NA	TRBD1
CASSLVVAGNYEQYF	TGTGCCAGCAGCTTAGTGGTAGCGGGGAACTACGAGCAGTACTTC	TRBV7-9	TRBJ2-7	once	TRBD2
CASGAGHTGELFF	TGTGCCAGCGGAGCGGGACATACCGGGGAGCTGTTTTTT	TRBV9	TRBJ2-2	once	NA
CAWSVPDGLFGYTF	TGTGCCTGGAGTGTCCCCGACGGACTTTTTGGCTACACCTTC	TRBV30	TRBJ1-2	NA	NA
CASGHREGGQPQHF	TGTGCCAGCGGTCACAGGGAAGGGGGTCAGCCCCAGCATTTT	TRBV6-5	TRBJ1-5	NA	NA
CASSMSEGATDTQYF	TGTGCCAGTAGTATGAGTGAGGGGGCAACAGATACGCAGTATTTT	TRBV19	TRBJ2-3	once	TRBD1
CASSAHGTSGRTDTQYF	TGTGCCAGCAGCGCCCACGGGACTAGCGGGCGCACAGATACGCAGTATTTT	TRBV9	TRBJ2-3	NA	TRBD2
CSVEDRQGPQETQYF	TGCAGCGTTGAAGATCGTCAGGGCCCTCAAGAGACCCAGTACTTC	TRBV29-1	TRBJ2-5	NA	NA
CASSRDRGRGETQYF	TGTGCCAGCAGCCGGGACAGGGGGCGAGGAGAGACCCAGTACTTC	TRBV2	TRBJ2-5	NA	TRBD1
CASSLGLEFGQPQHF	TGTGCCAGCAGCTTAGGGCTAGAGTTCGGTCAGCCCCAGCATTTT	TRBV7-2	TRBJ1-5	NA	NA
CASSVGHFNTEAFF	TGTGCCAGCAGCGTCGGACACTTTAACACTGAAGCTTTCTTT	TRBV9	TRBJ1-1	once	NA
CASSSQTANTEAFF	TGTGCCAGCAGTTCACAGACAGCGAACACTGAAGCTTTCTTT	TRBV7-9	TRBJ1-1	NA	NA
CSVATSGVYEQYF	TGCAGCGTGGCGACTAGCGGGGTGTACGAGCAGTACTTC	TRBV29-1	TRBJ2-7	NA	TRBD2
CASSFYGGSNEQFF	TGTGCCAGCAGCTTTTACGGTGGGAGTAATGAGCAGTTCTTC	TRBV7-3	TRBJ2-1	NA	NA
CSALLAGTYEQYF	TGCAGCGCCCTACTAGCGGGAACCTACGAGCAGTACTTC	TRBV29-1	TRBJ2-7	NA	TRBD2
CASETEALTYEQYF	TGTGCCAGCGAGACAGAGGCCCTCACCTACGAGCAGTACTTC	TRBV2	TRBJ2-7	NA	NA
CASSHFGQANYGYTF	TGCGCCAGCAGCCACTTCGGACAGGCTAACTATGGCTACACCTTC	TRBV4-3	TRBJ1-2	NA	TRBD1
CASSGNPSYEQYF	TGTGCCAGCAGTGGCAACCCCTCCTACGAGCAGTACTTC	TRBV7-9	TRBJ2-7	NA	NA
CASSKDRGLAGPADTQYF	TGTGCCAGCAGCAAAGACAGGGGACTAGCGGGTCCGGCAGATACGCAGTATTTT	TRBV21-1	TRBJ2-3	NA	NA
CASSMGAPGVYEQYF	TGTGCCAGCAGTATGGGAGCACCCGGCGTTTACGAGCAGTACTTC	TRBV11-3	TRBJ2-7	NA	NA
CASSSLSGYTF	TGTGCCAGCAGTTCCCTTTCGGGCTACACCTTC	TRBV28	TRBJ1-2	NA	NA
CASSYSLADNEQFF	TGTGCCAGCAGTTACTCACTAGCGGACAATGAGCAGTTCTTC	TRBV6-2/TRBV6-3	TRBJ2-1	few	TRBD2
CASSSRTGGNTGELFF	TGTGCCAGCAGCAGCCGGACAGGGGGGAACACCGGGGAGCTGTTTTTT	TRBV11-3	TRBJ2-2	NA	TRBD1
CASSPGSQRNYGYTF	TGTGCCAGCAGCCCCGGGTCCCAGCGGAACTATGGCTACACCTTC	TRBV7-9	TRBJ1-2	NA	NA
CASSRDIEGEQYF	TGTGCCAGTAGCCGGGACATAGAAGGCGAGCAGTACTTC	TRBV19	TRBJ2-7	NA	NA
CASSFDRNYGYTF	TGTGCCAGCAGTTTTGACAGAAACTATGGCTACACCTTC	TRBV28	TRBJ1-2	NA	NA
CATSDPGLAGSYNEQFF	TGTGCCACCAGTGACCCGGGACTAGCGGGTTCATACAATGAGCAGTTCTTC	TRBV24-1	TRBJ2-1	once	TRBD2
CAISDPGQGLYEQYF	TGTGCCATCAGCGACCCCGGGCAGGGTCTCTACGAGCAGTACTTC	TRBV10-3	TRBJ2-7	NA	NA
CASSHSDRENTEAFF	TGTGCCAGCAGCCACTCCGACAGGGAGAACACTGAAGCTTTCTTT	TRBV3-1/TRBV3-2	TRBJ1-1	NA	TRBD1
CATSEKGSRGYEQYF	TGTGCCACCAGTGAGAAGGGGTCGCGGGGCTACGAGCAGTACTTC	TRBV24-1	TRBJ2-7	NA	NA
CASSFGSRRYF	TGTGCCAGCAGCTTCGGATCTAGACGGTACTTC	TRBV5-8	TRBJ2-7	NA	NA